The rows below give T cell receptor beta chains drawn from one sample of a study of blood T cell repertoires in COVID-19. Assay used: immunoSEQ multiplex PCR; TCRdb lists only in-frame clones, some missing. Among more than 90,000 clones listed, around 85% were seen once. What was sequenced was peripheral blood. Receptor source: a human donor in a cohort sampled during active COVID-19. CDR3s include the opening cysteine and the closing phenylalanine or tryptophan. Fields, in order: V gene, CDR3 protein.

v_gene: TRBV24-1
CDR3aa: CATSDSGRIHNEQFF

v_gene: TRBV6-5
CDR3aa: CASRREFSSYEQYF

v_gene: TRBV7-3
CDR3aa: CARGQGGNTIYF

v_gene: TRBV10-3
CDR3aa: CAIREWQGGADTQYF

v_gene: TRBV9
CDR3aa: CASSPGGLGTNEQFF

v_gene: TRBV5-4
CDR3aa: CASSLLGGEETQYF

v_gene: TRBV18
CDR3aa: CASSPAGTRLRYNEQFF

v_gene: TRBV18
CDR3aa: CASSPAPVRGSSNEQYF

v_gene: TRBV7-9
CDR3aa: CASSLSPQGAKNIQYF

v_gene: TRBV7-9
CDR3aa: CASTRGQGSYEQYF

v_gene: TRBV4-1
CDR3aa: CASSDGDRANQPQHF

v_gene: TRBV4-1
CDR3aa: CASSQGTGEISPLHF

v_gene: TRBV7-2
CDR3aa: CASSLLAENTGELFF

v_gene: TRBV15
CDR3aa: CATSRGGGSGYNSPLHF

v_gene: TRBV7-8
CDR3aa: CASSLRRTGGITNYGYTF

v_gene: TRBV19
CDR3aa: CASTRTGSTEAFF

v_gene: TRBV3-1/TRBV3-2
CDR3aa: CASSLVPGGAGDTQYF

v_gene: TRBV30
CDR3aa: CAWVPPGGTYNEQFF

v_gene: TRBV15
CDR3aa: CATSEGLGNTIYF

v_gene: TRBV9
CDR3aa: CASSVAGEGTGELFF

v_gene: TRBV7-2
CDR3aa: CASTSPGKRRSTDTQYF

v_gene: TRBV5-1
CDR3aa: CASSKSTGSNTEAFF

v_gene: TRBV27
CDR3aa: CASSPRRGTQYF

v_gene: TRBV7-2
CDR3aa: CASTRVGGLIDEQFF

v_gene: TRBV9
CDR3aa: CASGGQGDGEQYF

v_gene: TRBV19
CDR3aa: CASTYRGQGNQPQHF

v_gene: TRBV5-1
CDR3aa: CASRLAGGTYEQYF

v_gene: TRBV9
CDR3aa: CASSVGWRAGAVNEQFF

v_gene: TRBV9
CDR3aa: CASNSGSGNTIYF